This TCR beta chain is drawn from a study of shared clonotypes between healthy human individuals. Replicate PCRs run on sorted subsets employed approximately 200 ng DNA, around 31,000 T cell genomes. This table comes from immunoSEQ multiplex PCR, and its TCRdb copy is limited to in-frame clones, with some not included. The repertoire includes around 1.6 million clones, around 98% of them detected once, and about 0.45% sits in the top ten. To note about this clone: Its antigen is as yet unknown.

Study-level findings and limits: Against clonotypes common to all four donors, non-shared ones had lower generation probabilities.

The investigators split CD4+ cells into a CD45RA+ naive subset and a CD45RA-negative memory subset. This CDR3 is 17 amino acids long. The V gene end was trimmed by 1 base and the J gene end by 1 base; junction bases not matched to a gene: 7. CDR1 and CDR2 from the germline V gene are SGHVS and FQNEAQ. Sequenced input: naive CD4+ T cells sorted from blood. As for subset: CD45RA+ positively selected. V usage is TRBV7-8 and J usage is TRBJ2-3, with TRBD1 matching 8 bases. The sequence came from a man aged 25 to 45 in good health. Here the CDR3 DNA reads TGTGCCAGCAGCTTAGTTCCCACAGGGGGAGGCACAGATACGCAGTATTTT. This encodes CASSLVPTGGGTDTQYF.